A single sample is the source of the 21 T cell receptor beta chains below, sequenced in a study of T cell responses to AZD1222 COVID-19 vaccine (dated by TCRdb to the early 2020s). The time point tag for this specimen amounts to: baseline before first vaccination. Libraries were prepared through the immunoSEQ multiplex PCR assay. TCRdb limited this immuneACCESS table to in-frame rearrangements with V and J called. A share of clones is missing; checked studies link under half to unresolved V genes, and the rest is unexplained. Counted in this sample were roughly 160,000 clones; 94% of them appeared once. About 0.6% of the sample goes to the ten largest clones. Material: peripheral blood, obtained on day 0 of AZD1222 vaccination. These receptor sequences come from an adult in good health.

The CDR3 loop reads CASSPGRRTRLSTDTQYF. DNA of the CDR3: TGTGCCAGCAGCCCAGGACGGCGGACTCGACTTTCCACAGATACGCAGTATTTT. The chain carries TRBV11-2 and TRBJ2-3; TRBD2 might be the D (5 bases). CDR1 is SGHAT, CDR2 FQNNGV, per germline. CDR3 length: 18 residues. Trimming stripped 5 bases from V and 2 bases from J, with 23 bases between. The full variable domain, rest sourced from reference TRBV11-2 and TRBJ2-3, is EAGVAQSPRYKIIEKRQSVAFWCNPISGHATLYWYQQILGQGPKLLIQFQNNGVVDDSQLPKDRFSAERLKGVDSTLKIQPAKLEDSAVYLCASSPGRRTRLSTDTQYFGPGTRLTVL.

Here the CDR3 reads CASSPQGALNTEAFF. As DNA, the CDR3 is TGTGCCAGCAGCCCCCAGGGGGCCTTGAACACTGAAGCTTTCTTT. V and J are TRBV6-5 and TRBJ1-1; TRBD1 aligns across 8 bases. The germline V gene encodes CDR1 MNHEY and CDR2 SVGAGI. The trim removed 6 bases at V and 0 bases at J, leaving 6 bases unmatched. This CDR3 region has 15 residues.

The chain couples TRBV19 to TRBJ1-2, with D perhaps matching TRBD1 (5 bases). The length of the CDR3 is 14 residues. The V gene's germline CDR1 is LNHDA and CDR2 SQIVND (reference sequence). Trimming took 5 bases from V and 4 from J, leaving 14 bases between them. The DNA of the CDR3 is TGTGCCAGTAGTTTCCTCGACAGCCCCTATGGCTACACCTTC. Translating gives CASSFLDSPYGYTF.

This chain connects TRBV2 to TRBJ1-2; no definite D call. The germline CDR1 and CDR2 sequences are SNHLY and FYNNEI. Deletions cut 8 bases from V and 1 base from J, with 11 bases between. CDR3 size: 13 residues. CDR3 in DNA: TGTGCCAGCTCAGAGACCAGTAACTATGGCTACACCTTC. Its translation is CASSETSNYGYTF.

The V and J genes are TRBV20-1 and TRBJ1-1; TRBD1 is a possible D gene (5 bases). V was trimmed by 4 bases and J by 10 bases, leaving 10 bases between them. Germline values: CDR1 DFQATT, CDR2 SNEGSKA (reference sequence). The CDR3 length is 10 residues. In DNA, the CDR3 is TGCAGTGCTACTCCGGGGGGAGCTTTCTTT. Amino acid sequence: CSATPGGAFF.

The chain joins TRBV5-4 to TRBJ2-7; 10 bases agree with TRBD1. This CDR3 spans 14 amino acids. Trimming cost V 3 bases and J 5 bases; bases outside gene matches: 5. CDR1 and CDR2 (germline): SGHNT, YYREEE (reference sequence). DNA of the CDR3: TGTGCCAGCAGCTCACCGGGACAGGGGAACGAGCAGTACTTC. Protein product: CASSSPGQGNEQYF. Looking up the rest from reference TRBV5-4 and TRBJ2-7 gives the full variable domain: ETGVTQSPTHLIKTRGQQVTLRCSSQSGHNTVSWYQQALGQGPQFIFQYYREEENGRGNFPPRFSGLQFPNYSSELNVNALELDDSALYLCASSSPGQGNEQYFGPGTRLTVT.

This clone was recorded once. The chain has TRBV7-8 and TRBJ2-2; 8 positions agree with TRBD2. The CDR3 is made up of 15 amino acids. V shed 5 bases, J shed 7 bases, and the junction held 9 bases outside the gene matches. Per the germline V gene, CDR1 is SGHVS and CDR2 is FQNEAQ. The CDR3 region has the DNA TGTGCCAGCAGCCTGAACAGCGGGGGACGCGGGGAGCTGTTTTTT. This codes for CASSLNSGGRGELFF. The whole variable domain, filled in from reference TRBV7-8 and TRBJ2-2, reads GAGVSQSPRYKVAKRGQDVALRCDPISGHVSLFWYQQALGQGPEFLTYFQNEAQLDKSGLPSDRFFAERPEGSVSTLKIQRTQQEDSAVYLCASSLNSGGRGELFFGEGSRLTVL.

Concerning this clone itself: The same CDR3 can be traced to other DNA sequences in this sample. J is TRBJ1-1 and V is TRBV19; D ambiguous. CDR1 is LNHDA and CDR2 is SQIVND in the germline V gene (reference sequence). This CDR3 region has 12 residues. V gave up 4 bases and J gave up 2 bases, with 5 bases separating them. In nucleotides, the CDR3 is TGTGCCAGTAGTACCGGAAACACTGAAGCTTTCTTT. Protein: CASSTGNTEAFF.

The V call is TRBV20-1, the J call TRBJ2-1; D unresolved. The CDR3 totals 11 residues. Germline loops: CDR1 DFQATT, CDR2 SNEGSKA (reference sequence). The CDR3 DNA reads as TGCAGGGCCCCAAGGCGGAATGAGCAGTTCTTC. It yields the protein CRAPRRNEQFF.

The V call is TRBV10-2, the J call TRBJ1-5, with 7 nucleotides matching TRBD1. Germline CDR1 reads WSHSY; CDR2 reads SAAADI. The ends lost 3 bases at V and 4 bases at J; junction bases unmatched: 6. The length of the CDR3 is 15 residues. As DNA, the CDR3 is TGCGCCAGCAGTGAATGGGCAGGGGGGAATCAGCCCCAGCATTTT. Its translation: CASSEWAGGNQPQHF.

The CDR3 nucleotides are TGTGCCAGCAGCTTCTCCGGGAGCTCCTATAATTCACCCCTCCACTTT. It codes for CASSFSGSSYNSPLHF. V and J are TRBV11-2 and TRBJ1-6; unclear D gene. The V and J ends lost 3 bases and 0 bases respectively, with 9 bases between them. The CDR3 totals 16 residues. CDR1 and CDR2 (germline): SGHAT, FQNNGV.

This chain uses TRBV7-9 with TRBJ1-4, with D possibly being TRBD1 (6 bases). V gave up 5 bases and J gave up 5 bases, with 15 bases separating them. The length of the CDR3 is 15 residues. Germline CDR1 is SEHNR and CDR2 is FQNEAQ (reference sequence). In DNA form, the CDR3 reads TGTGCCAGCAGCCCCTCCGGGACACGGAATGAAAAACTGTTTTTT. Translated, it gives CASSPSGTRNEKLFF.

This chain connects TRBV27 to TRBJ2-1, with a tentative D call TRBD2 (6 bases). The CDR3 totals 15 residues. Germline loops: CDR1 MNHEY, CDR2 SMNVEV (reference sequence). The V and J ends lost 5 bases and 2 bases respectively, with 13 bases between them. CDR3: CASSPFSGAYNEQFF. CDR3 DNA: TGTGCCAGCAGTCCCTTTAGCGGAGCCTACAATGAGCAGTTCTTC.

The rearrangement joins TRBV2 to TRBJ2-5, with D hard to call. Trimming stripped 3 bases from V and 3 bases from J, with 11 bases between. CDR3 length: 14 residues. Germline values: CDR1 SNHLY, CDR2 FYNNEI. CDR3 in amino acids: CASSDPGHEETQYF. Written as DNA, the CDR3 is TGTGCCAGCAGTGACCCGGGCCACGAAGAGACCCAGTACTTC.

This chain uses TRBV6-5 with TRBJ2-1; no clear D. CDR1 is MNHEY, CDR2 SVGAGI, per germline. V gave up 0 bases and J gave up 5 bases, with 5 bases separating them. The CDR3 consists of 13 residues. In DNA, the CDR3 is TGTGCCAGCAGTTACTCTAGCCACAATGAGCAGTTCTTC. Translation: CASSYSSHNEQFF.

The chain couples TRBV2 to TRBJ1-6; D is undetermined. CDR1 is SNHLY and CDR2 is FYNNEI in the germline V gene. This CDR3 contains 14 residues. V was trimmed by 10 bases and J by 4 bases, leaving 14 bases between them. The CDR3 nucleotides are TGTGCCACTAGTCCCGAATCTTATAATTCACCCCTCCACTTT. Encoded protein: CATSPESYNSPLHF.

This sequence joins TRBV20-1 and TRBJ2-7; D remains ambiguous. The V gene's germline CDR1 is DFQATT and CDR2 SNEGSKA (reference sequence). The CDR3 has 11 residues. Trimming cost V 0 bases and J 6 bases, with 6 bases left between them. The CDR3 spells CSARDPPEQYF. CDR3 in DNA: TGCAGTGCTAGAGATCCCCCCGAGCAGTACTTC.

The rearrangement joins TRBV4-1 to TRBJ2-1; D remains ambiguous. The CDR3 loop spans 17 amino acids. Germline CDR1 and CDR2: MGHRA and YSYEKL. V was shortened by 1 base and J by 0 bases, with 13 bases between the two germline ends. Here the CDR3 DNA reads TGCGCCAGCAGCCAAGCGGCCAGAACCTTCTCCTACAATGAGCAGTTCTTC. This codes for CASSQAARTFSYNEQFF.

This chain connects TRBV6-5 to TRBJ1-2, with D tentatively TRBD1 (5 bases). The CDR3 has 15 amino acids. V gave up 2 bases and J gave up 0 bases, with 10 bases separating them. CDR1 and CDR2 from the germline V gene are MNHEY and SVGAGI. The CDR3 DNA reads as TGTGCCAGCAGTTACGGGGACGGGACTAACTATGGCTACACCTTC. Translating gives CASSYGDGTNYGYTF.

The chain combines TRBV6-5 with TRBJ1-5; a weak D match, TRBD1 (6 bases). Trimming took 5 bases from V and 5 from J, leaving 13 bases between them. The CDR3 length is 14 residues. Germline V gene data show CDR1 as MNHEY and CDR2 as SVGAGI. CDR3 amino acids: CASSRAGEYQPQHF. The CDR3 DNA is TGTGCCAGCAGTCGTGCAGGGGAATATCAGCCCCAGCATTTT.

This chain uses TRBV5-1 with TRBJ2-1; D gene unclear. Trimming removed 0 bases from V and 0 bases from J, with 7 bases in between. Germline CDR1 reads SGHRS; CDR2 reads YFSETQ. The CDR3 has 15 amino acids. CDR3 amino acids: CASSLGTGSYNEQFF. CDR3 nucleotides: TGCGCCAGCAGCTTGGGGACCGGCTCCTACAATGAGCAGTTCTTC. The entire variable domain, with the rest obtained from reference TRBV5-1 and TRBJ2-1, is as follows: KAGVTQTPRYLIKTRGQQVTLSCSPISGHRSVSWYQQTPGQGLQFLFEYFSETQRNKGNFPGRFSGRQFSNSRSEMNVSTLELGDSALYLCASSLGTGSYNEQFFGPGTRLTVL.